This entry describes one TCR beta chain. It lacks a known antigen. No qualities accompany the bases; no much larger clone lies one base away. The sample originates from a study of shared clonotypes between healthy human individuals (dated by TCRdb to 2019 to 2021). Regarding the study in general: The cohort included a few men and a couple of women between 18 and 49 years of age. To estimate repertoire size and how much clonotypes are shared between individuals, the study performed deep sequencing of blood TCR repertoires from five healthy adults. Libraries were prepared and TCR repertoires were sequenced by different laboratories using diverse techniques, in order to increase sequencing depth and limit assay-specific biases. Between about 0.8 and 9 billion PBMCs per donor were obtained by leukapheresis. Results and caveats for the whole study, not just this receptor: Pairwise subsampling indicated that sequencing depth was expected to affect the degree of clonotype sharing among donors. The small number of donors limited the genetic and exposure-history diversity represented. Sampling was restricted to blood, and TCR repertoires in tissues likely differ from the TCR repertoires found in blood.

Donors were healthy HIV-negative adults with no recently reported acute infections or vaccinations. Only Caucasian adults living in Nashville, Tennessee, USA were represented among the donors. For unsorted samples, roughly 90 million PBMCs were counted, and genomic DNA was extracted using the QIAamp DNA Blood Mini kit. Blood was collected by leukapheresis, and PBMCs were isolated by Ficoll-Histopaque density gradient centrifugation and then cryopreserved in liquid nitrogen vapor phase. The CDR3 starts with the cysteine, ends with the phenylalanine, and has 18 residues. Kept here is only the CDR3 DNA, which spans 54 bases and is read in frame from base 1. Looking up the germline V gene yields CDR1 SQVTM and CDR2 ANQGSEA. The V and J ends are trimmed by 2 bases and 7 bases, leaving 24 bases between them. Using the deep immunoSEQ assay, multiplex PCR amplified TCR CDR3 regions from genomic DNA. Genomic DNA extracted from each cell subset was distributed evenly over all wells of several immunoSEQ 96-well plates, and each plate served as one replicate. For unsorted PBMC, 250 to 300 ng genomic DNA, equal to 25,000 to 35,000 T cell genomes, was loaded into each replicate PCR. Unsorted PBMC genomic DNA was sequenced across ten immunoSEQ deep assay plates. The purified libraries were quantified using a Qubit 3.0 fluorometer, sized with a Bioanalyzer 2100, and then quantified again using the KAPA Library Quantification kit. A separate single-read 150-cycle Illumina NextSeq 550 flow cell was used to sequence each immunoSEQ 96-well plate. The original pipeline was this. Because only junctional sequences without quality scores were contained in the immunoSEQ output, filtering matching that applied to full-length reads could not be performed. Sequences were annotated with PyIR, a Python wrapper for IgBLAST v1.9, using IMGT germline references to assign V/J genes and CDR3. Any read was removed if the V/J assignment was weak (E-value above 1e-6), the CDR3 was missing, or the read contained stop codons, out-of-frame junctions, or ambiguous translated residues. A V3J clonotype was defined by an identical inferred V gene, J gene, and CDR3 amino acid sequence. Percentage overlap between repertoires was computed as shared unique clonotypes divided by the size of the smaller repertoire. Repertoire richness was assessed with RTK rarefaction, the Chao1 estimator, and Recon v2.1 estimates of unobserved clonotypes. Held by TCRdb, this immuneACCESS table contains in-frame sequences only and omits some clones. Under half of the omission traces to an unresolved V gene where checked; the cause of the rest is unknown. That table gives V, J and clone size, and the DNA gave D and trimming. Within this sample are some 490,000 clones, with 70% to 85% of them counted one time only. Of the sample, more than 10% falls within the top ten clones.

Sequencing was performed on PBMCs. This TCR came from a woman aged 40 to 50 in good health. Some clones in this sample may be carry-over from other donors' samples. Recombination joined TRBV29-1 with TRBJ1-6, and the D gene may be TRBD1, 5 bases matching. The CDR3 amino acid sequence is: CSVEIIYVWGLLNSPLHF. Read as DNA, the sequence is TGCAGCGTTGAAATAATCTATGTATGGGGCCTCCTCAATTCACCCCTCCACTTT. With all but the CDR3 taken from the reference TRBV29-1 and TRBJ1-6 genes, the full variable domain is: SAVISQKPSRDICQRGTSLTIQCQVDSQVTMMFWYRQQPGQSLTLIATANQGSEATYESGFVIDKFPISRPNLTFSTLTVSNMSPEDSSIYLCSVEIIYVWGLLNSPLHFGNGTRLTVT.